This T cell receptor beta chain is drawn from a study of T cell repertoires in cytomegalovirus infection (dated 2019 in TCRdb). About the full investigation: The peptide stimulations were aimed at well-studied HLA-B-restricted epitopes as well as recently identified HLA-C-restricted CMV epitopes, whose presentation resists viral immunomodulation. Donor HLA type was relevant to the analysis, because carriage of CMV infection together with the matching HLA type was indicated by public TCR beta signatures. What the study reported, not specific to this receptor: In the ex vivo response, HLA-C-restricted CMV-specific TCR beta clonotypes were dominant, and in two of eight donors the single most frequent clonotype came from this HLA-C-restricted group. In both this cohort and an independent cohort of under 450 donors, the cumulative frequency of public TCR beta family members distinguished carriers of CMV infection plus the relevant HLA type.

Sequencing took place on an Illumina HiSeq 1500. The public reads were reanalyzed by TCRdb: fastp trimming at Q25, MiXCR alignment, in-frame beta chains only. Rows are combined by CDR3 protein, so each entry shows the most common genes and DNA. This sample comprises hundreds of thousands of distinct CDR3 sequences, roughly a third of them detected only once. Jointly, the top ten make up about 20% of the sample. As for this clonotype: Its specific antigen is unknown. One base away there is no much larger clone; base qualities are not given.

The intended sense of this specimen's treatment or condition label: in vitro stimulation with specific CMV peptide epitopes to enrich CMV-specific T cells. The CDR3 holds 13 amino acids from the cysteine to the phenylalanine. The entry retains the CDR3 DNA only, 39 bases that are in frame from base 1. The germline V gene encodes CDR1 SGDLS and CDR2 YYNGEE. V is reduced by 0 bases and J by 6 bases, leaving a spacing of 7 bases between them. This chain joins TRBV9 to TRBJ1-3, with the identity of the D gene unclear. The sequence was obtained from a human donor in good health (CMV status not recorded). Some clones in this sample may be carry-over from other donors' samples. Sequences were derived from cultured PBMCs, sampled from culture after CMV antigen stimulation. At the DNA level, the sequence is TGTGCCAGCAGCGTAGGGCAAGCAAACACCATATATTTT. Its amino acids are CASSVGQANTIYF.